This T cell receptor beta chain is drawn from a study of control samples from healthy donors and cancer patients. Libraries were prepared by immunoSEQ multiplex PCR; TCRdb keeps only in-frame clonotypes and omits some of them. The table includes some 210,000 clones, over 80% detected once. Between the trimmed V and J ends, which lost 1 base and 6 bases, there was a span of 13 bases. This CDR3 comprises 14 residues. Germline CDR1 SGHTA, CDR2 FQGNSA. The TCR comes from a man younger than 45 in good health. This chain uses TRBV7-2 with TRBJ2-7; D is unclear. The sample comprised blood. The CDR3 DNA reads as TGTGCCAGCAGCTTAGGGCCCCCTCCCCGCGAGCAGTACTTC. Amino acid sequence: CASSLGPPPREQYF.